Each of the 8 T cell receptor beta chains below was sequenced from the same sample in a study of blood T cells in healthy people across ages. A sample-barcoded 5' primer and a J-beta primer mix were used in a second PCR of about 6 to 12 cycles. TCRdb used MiXCR to reprocess the 5' RACE reads, holding one entry per CDR3 protein. The data contain 550,000 to 800,000 distinct CDR3 sequences, approximately 29% of them singletons. Sequenced sample: blood. The receptor set was obtained from a woman aged 80 or over in good health.

This clonotype was picked up a small number of times. A much larger clone differs from this one at a single base, so this may be a read error. The V and J genes are TRBV7-9 and TRBJ2-7; the D is unclear. The CDR3 is 12 residues long. The V gene's germline CDR1 is SEHNR and CDR2 FQNEAQ (reference sequence). The CDR3 sequence is CSSTNSPYEQYF. As DNA, the CDR3 is TGTTCCAGCACCAATTCCCCCTACGAGCAGTACTTC. The full variable domain, in which reference TRBV7-9 and TRBJ2-7 provide the parts outside the CDR3, is DTGVSQNPRHKITKRGQNVTFRCDPISEHNRLYWYRQTLGQGPEFLTYFQNEAQLEKSRLLSDRFSAERPKGSFSTLEIQRTEQGDSAMYLCSSTNSPYEQYFGPGTRLTVT.

The chain uses TRBV30 and TRBJ1-6; 10 bases line up with TRBD1. Per germline, CDR1 GTSNPN and CDR2 SVGIG (reference sequence). This CDR3 is built from 14 residues. V was clipped by 5 bases and J by 9 bases; unmatched bases: 7. CDR3 sequence reads: CAWGGTGETSPLHF. The CDR3 nucleotides read TGTGCCTGGGGGGGGACAGGGGAGACTTCACCCCTCCACTTT.

V gene TRBV7-9 combines with J gene TRBJ2-3, with 9 bases identical to TRBD2. CDR1 SEHNR and CDR2 FQNEAQ come from the germline V gene (reference sequence). This CDR3 contains 16 residues. J lost 10 bases, V lost 2 bases, and 13 bases had no gene match. Here the CDR3 reads CASSLWHSGGPKAQYF. DNA for the CDR3: TGTGCCAGCAGCTTATGGCATAGCGGGGGCCCTAAGGCGCAGTATTTT. The entire variable domain, with the rest obtained from reference TRBV7-9 and TRBJ2-3, is as follows: DTGVSQNPRHKITKRGQNVTFRCDPISEHNRLYWYRQTLGQGPEFLTYFQNEAQLEKSRLLSDRFSAERPKGSFSTLEIQRTEQGDSAMYLCASSLWHSGGPKAQYFGPGTRLTVL.

Many counts were recorded for this clonotype. This chain links TRBV15 with TRBJ2-1; TRBD2 is a possible D gene (7 bases). CDR3 length: 17 amino acids. Germline CDR1 and CDR2: LNHNV and YYDKDF (reference sequence). Deletions cut 0 bases from V and 7 bases from J, with 19 bases between. The CDR3 DNA follows: TGTGCCACCAGCAGAGATCTATACGGGGGGCCGACGAATGAGCAGTTCTTC. Translation gives CATSRDLYGGPTNEQFF.

This clonotype was found many times. The chain links TRBV20-1 to TRBJ2-1; D uncertain. This CDR3 has 11 residues. Germline CDR1 DFQATT, CDR2 SNEGSKA (reference sequence). V shed 5 bases and J shed 10 bases, with 12 bases lying between them. CDR3 in DNA: TGCAGTGCTCTTTGGCGCGGAGAGCAGTTCTTC. Translating it yields CSALWRGEQFF.

The chain carries TRBV11-2 and TRBJ2-1; perhaps TRBD2 as D (6 bases). The CDR3 covers 15 residues. Trimming took 4 bases from V and 10 from J, leaving 20 bases between them. Germline V gene data show CDR1 as SGHAT and CDR2 as FQNNGV. The CDR3 loop reads CASSSRDSGPYEQFF. In DNA, the CDR3 is TGTGCCAGCAGCTCGCGGGACTCTGGACCCTACGAGCAGTTCTTC. Full variable domain (rest looked up from reference TRBV11-2 and TRBJ2-1): EAGVAQSPRYKIIEKRQSVAFWCNPISGHATLYWYQQILGQGPKLLIQFQNNGVVDDSQLPKDRFSAERLKGVDSTLKIQPAKLEDSAVYLCASSSRDSGPYEQFFGPGTRLTVL.

There are a few counts of this clonotype. A much bigger clone sits one base away, suggesting this may be a read error. The V and J genes are TRBV9 and TRBJ2-6; D is tentatively TRBD1 or TRBD2 (5 bases each). There are 18 residues in the CDR3. Germline V gene sequence: CDR1 SGDLS, CDR2 YYNGEE. Trimming took 4 bases from V and 2 from J, leaving 19 bases between them. For the CDR3, the DNA is TGTGCCAGCAGCCTCCCTGGGGGACGAGCAGCTGGGGCCAACGTCCTGACTTTC. Its translation: CASSLPGGRAAGANVLTF. The variable domain in full, with the rest retrieved from reference TRBV9 and TRBJ2-6, is DSGVTQTPKHLITATGQRVTLRCSPRSGDLSVYWYQQSLDQGLQFLIQYYNGEERAKGNILERFSAQQFPDLHSELNLSSLELGDSALYFCASSLPGGRAAGANVLTFGAGSRLTVL.

Ten or more counts support this clonotype. This rearrangement joins TRBV6-6 to TRBJ2-7, with 7 bases that match TRBD1. V was clipped by 7 bases and J by 3 bases; unmatched bases: 6. The germline V gene encodes CDR1 MNHNY and CDR2 SVGAGI (reference sequence). This CDR3 comprises 13 residues. The DNA for the CDR3 is TGTGCCAGCATTAGGGGGCAGAACTACGAGCAGTACTTC. It yields the protein CASIRGQNYEQYF.